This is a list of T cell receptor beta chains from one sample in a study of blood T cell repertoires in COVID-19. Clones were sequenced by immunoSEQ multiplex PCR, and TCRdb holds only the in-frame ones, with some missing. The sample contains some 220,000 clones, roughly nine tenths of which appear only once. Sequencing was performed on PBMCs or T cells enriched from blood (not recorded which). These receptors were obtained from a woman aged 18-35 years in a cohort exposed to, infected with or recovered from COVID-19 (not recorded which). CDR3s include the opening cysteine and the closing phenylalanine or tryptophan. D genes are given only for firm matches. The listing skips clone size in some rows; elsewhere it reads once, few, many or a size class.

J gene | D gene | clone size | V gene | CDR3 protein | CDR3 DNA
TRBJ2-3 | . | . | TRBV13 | CACGRGSTDTQYF | TGTGCCTGCGGCAGGGGAAGCACAGATACGCAGTATTTT
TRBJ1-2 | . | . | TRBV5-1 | CASSLMGATNYGYTF | TGCGCCAGCAGCTTGATGGGGGCGACTAACTATGGCTACACCTTC
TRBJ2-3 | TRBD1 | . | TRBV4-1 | CASSQRQGADTQYF | TGCGCCAGCAGCCAACGACAGGGAGCAGATACGCAGTATTTT
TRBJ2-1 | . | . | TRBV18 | CASSPKGLSSYNEQFF | TGTGCCAGCTCACCGAAGGGGTTGAGCTCCTACAATGAGCAGTTCTTC
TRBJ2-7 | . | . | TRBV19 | CASSMAGDGEQYF | TGTGCCAGTAGTATGGCAGGGGACGGCGAGCAGTACTTC
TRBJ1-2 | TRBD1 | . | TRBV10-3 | CAISEVIGSGGKDGYTF | TGTGCCATCAGTGAGGTGATCGGTTCAGGGGGCAAGGACGGCTACACCTTC
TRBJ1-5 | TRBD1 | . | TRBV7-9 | CASSHILLGQGKSNQPQHF | TGTGCCAGCAGCCATATCCTACTTGGACAGGGAAAAAGCAATCAGCCCCAGCATTTT
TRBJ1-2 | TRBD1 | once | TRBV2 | CASSEVRQGLGYTF | TGTGCCAGCAGTGAAGTGCGACAGGGTTTGGGCTACACCTTC
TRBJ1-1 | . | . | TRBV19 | CATNGGARNTEAFF | TGTGCCACTAATGGGGGGGCCCGGAACACTGAAGCTTTCTTT
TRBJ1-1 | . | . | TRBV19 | CASRLLQGYTEAFF | TGTGCCAGTAGACTCCTGCAGGGCTACACTGAAGCTTTCTTT